The T cell receptor beta chain under discussion was sequenced for a study of blood T cells in healthy people across ages. The CDR3 has 14 amino acids. V was trimmed by 6 bases and J by 3 bases, leaving 11 bases between them. A second PCR, run for roughly 7 to 12 cycles, used a sample-barcoded 5' primer plus a J-beta primer mix. Researchers report that each sample yielded at least 3 million CDR3-containing paired-end reads. TCRdb independently ran MiXCR on the 5' RACE reads; one entry per CDR3 protein. The sample comprises under 800,000 distinct CDR3 sequences, around 21% of which are singletons, and 3.6% rests with the top ten. This clonotype was counted between two and nine times.

The V call is TRBV12-3 or TRBV12-4, the J call TRBJ2-2; D remains unclear. Sequenced input: blood. This sequence originates from a man aged 65 to 85 in good health. The CDR3 region has the DNA TGTGCCAGCAGCGTCCTCCTAGACACCGGGGAGCTGTTTTTT. Its translation: CASSVLLDTGELFF.